A selection of T cell receptor beta chains follows, all from one sample in a study of identical twins. Using its own MiXCR run on the 5' RACE reads, TCRdb lists one record per CDR3 protein. The data contain hundreds of thousands of distinct CDR3 sequences, over 15% of them singletons. The data also belong to a second study, concerning T cells expressing NK-cell markers.

The specimen sequenced was PBMCs. The receptors derive from a woman under 30 in good health. Each CDR3 is given with its conserved first and last residue. Each record gives: D gene, J gene, V gene, clone size, CDR3 protein, CDR3 DNA. The D gene is left open where the match is weak. Not every row has a clone size; where given, it reads once, few, many or a size class.

TRBD1,TRBJ1-6,TRBV12-3/TRBV12-4,few,CASSAGQGWSPLHF,TGTGCCAGCAGTGCTGGACAGGGATGGTCACCCCTCCACTTT
.,TRBJ2-5,TRBV20-1,.,CSGRAQGWGQYF,TGCAGTGGCCGGGCCCAAGGTTGGGGCCAGTACTTC
TRBD2,TRBJ2-3,TRBV12-3/TRBV12-4,many,CASSLTSGGLSTQYF,TGTGCCAGCAGTTTGACTAGCGGGGGGCTTAGTACGCAGTATTTT
TRBD1,TRBJ1-2,TRBV12-3/TRBV12-4,medium-sized,CAIRDRGTGGYTF,TGTGCCATCCGGGACAGGGGGACAGGCGGCTACACCTTC
TRBD2,TRBJ2-7,TRBV7-2,.,CASSPGLAGLISYEQYF,TGTGCCAGCAGCCCCGGACTAGCGGGCTTGATCTCCTACGAGCAGTACTTC
TRBD1,TRBJ2-3,TRBV12-3/TRBV12-4,many,CASSSDRGDTQYF,TGTGCCAGCAGTTCCGACAGGGGGGATACGCAGTATTTT
TRBD1,TRBJ1-5,TRBV12-3/TRBV12-4,many,CASSKGQGGNQPQHF,TGTGCCAGCAGCAAGGGACAGGGTGGCAATCAGCCCCAGCATTTT
.,TRBJ2-7,TRBV5-6,few,CASTSWTAFYEQYF,TGTGCCAGCACCTCCTGGACAGCCTTTTACGAGCAGTACTTC
.,TRBJ2-7,TRBV5-1,.,CASSLEVDSTYYEQYF,TGCGCCAGCAGCTTGGAGGTGGACAGCACATACTACGAGCAGTACTTC
TRBD2,TRBJ2-7,TRBV19,.,CASRERGASYEQYF,TGTGCCAGTAGGGAGCGGGGGGCATCCTACGAGCAGTACTTC
TRBD2,TRBJ2-1,TRBV10-2,.,CASSPSLADTKSYNEQLF,TGCGCCAGCAGTCCCTCTCTAGCGGACACTAAATCTTACAATGAGCAGCTCTTC
.,TRBJ2-7,TRBV5-6,.,CASSPGEVPEQYF,TGTGCCAGCAGCCCGGGGGAGGTACCCGAGCAGTACTTC
.,TRBJ2-7,TRBV12-3/TRBV12-4,few,CASSLSVGEQYF,TGTGCCAGCAGTTTGTCCGTGGGCGAGCAGTACTTC
.,TRBJ1-1,TRBV12-3/TRBV12-4,few,CASSHRQAFTEAFF,TGTGCCAGCAGTCACAGGCAGGCGTTCACTGAAGCTTTCTTT
.,TRBJ2-2,TRBV5-4,many,CASSLVGGPPGELFF,TGTGCCAGCAGCTTGGTGGGGGGCCCCCCCGGGGAGCTGTTTTTT
.,TRBJ2-7,TRBV7-2,.,CASSSNPGPANEQYF,TGTGCCAGCAGCTCTAACCCAGGACCGGCCAACGAGCAGTACTTC
.,TRBJ2-3,TRBV5-4,.,CASSLGGGAKDTQYF,TGTGCCAGCAGCTTGGGCGGCGGGGCGAAAGATACGCAGTATTTT
TRBD2,TRBJ2-7,TRBV10-1,.,CASSETSGLQYEQYF,TGCGCCAGTTCTGAGACTAGCGGACTCCAATACGAGCAGTACTTC
.,TRBJ1-5,TRBV7-2,many,CASSPRGSDNQPQHF,TGTGCCAGCAGTCCCAGGGGAAGTGACAATCAGCCCCAGCATTTT
.,TRBJ1-5,TRBV6-2/TRBV6-3,.,CASSLVRAPQHF,TGTGCCAGCAGTTTGGTCAGGGCGCCCCAGCATTTT